Listed here are 20 T cell receptor beta chains from one sample, sequenced in a study of regulatory T cells in long-lasting Graves disease (dated by TCRdb to about 2021). In light of the paper, this sample's time point label describes: newly diagnosed GD, antithyroid drugs for less than 3 months. RNA was extracted from PBMCs in TRIzol for both TCR sequencing and RNA sequencing. The library was generated by multiplex PCR. Sequenced on an Illumina HiSeq 4000. CDR3 regions were amplified by Arm-PCR with iRepertoire HTBI primers to construct TCR beta libraries. TCRdb trimmed public reads at Q25 via fastp, called clones via MiXCR and kept in-frame beta chains. Rows are combined by CDR3 protein, so each entry shows the most common genes and DNA. The sample includes some 240,000 distinct CDR3 sequences, with roughly a fifth observed a single time. Of the sample, 12% falls within the top ten clones. A further study also used this sample, focusing on T cells in Graves' hyperthyroidism and ophthalmopathy.

Sequences were derived from peripheral blood mononuclear cells (PBMCs), sampled at new diagnosis, from a patient treated with antithyroid drugs. These receptors originate from a woman aged 30 to 39 with Graves disease. Donor details come from another sample of the same person, matched by shared clones.

This clonotype occurred many times. The chain has TRBV19 and TRBJ1-5; D uncertain. The V gene lost 5 bases and the J gene lost 0 bases, with 11 bases spanning the gap. The V gene's germline CDR1 is LNHDA and CDR2 SQIVND (reference sequence). The CDR3 length is 15 residues. CDR3 residues: CASSVRLFSNQPQHF. CDR3 DNA: TGTGCCAGTAGTGTGAGACTTTTTAGCAATCAGCCCCAGCATTTT.

This clonotype came up many times. The rearrangement links TRBV30 to TRBJ1-3; D is uncertain. This CDR3 contains 14 residues. V dropped 5 bases and J dropped 1 base, with 12 bases sitting between them. Germline CDR1 and CDR2: GTSNPN and SVGIG (reference sequence). The CDR3 sequence: CAWAVAGSGNTIYF. CDR3 sequence (DNA): TGTGCCTGGGCCGTTGCGGGGTCTGGAAACACCATATATTTT.

This clonotype was recorded many times. The chain carries TRBV5-6 and TRBJ1-2; 7 bases align to TRBD1. The CDR3 is 14 residues long. After removal of 4 bases from V and 7 bases from J, the junction contained 10 bases not matched to a gene. Germline CDR1 and CDR2: SGHDT and YYEEEE. CDR3 residues: CASSPTGAASGYTF. In DNA, the CDR3 is TGTGCCAGCAGCCCCACAGGGGCCGCTAGTGGCTACACCTTC. The full variable domain, in which reference TRBV5-6 and TRBJ1-2 provide the parts outside the CDR3, is DAGVTQSPTHLIKTRGQQVTLRCSPKSGHDTVSWYQQALGQGPQFIFQYYEEEERQRGNFPDRFSGHQFPNYSSELNVNALLLGDSALYLCASSPTGAASGYTFGSGTRLTVV.

Only one count was recorded for this clonotype. A far larger clone is one base from this, pointing to a likely read error. The chain uses TRBV25-1 and TRBJ2-1; TRBD2 aligns across 12 bases. The trim removed 3 bases at V and 7 bases at J, leaving 1 base unmatched. The germline gives CDR1 MGHDK, CDR2 SYGVNS. CDR3 length equals 14 residues. The chain's CDR3 is CASSDLAGGNEQFF. DNA for the CDR3: TGTGCCAGCAGTGATCTAGCGGGGGGGAATGAGCAGTTCTTC.

Note on this clonotype: A much larger clone lies a single base off, so this may be a read error. The genes are TRBV5-1 and TRBJ1-6; the D gene is possibly TRBD1 (5 bases). Trimming pared 2 bases from V and 10 bases from J, leaving 16 bases between. The germline gives CDR1 SGHRS, CDR2 YFSETQ. CDR3 length: 15 residues. The CDR3 DNA sequence: TGCGCCAGCAGCTTACCTCAGGGATCGGGATCACCCCTCCACTTT. It encodes CASSLPQGSGSPLHF.

The chain uses TRBV12-3 or TRBV12-4 and TRBJ2-3; TRBD2 aligns across 7 bases. CDR3 length equals 14 residues. V shed 5 bases, J shed 4 bases, and the junction held 6 bases outside the gene matches. The CDR3, as DNA: TGTGCCAGCAGTCACACTAGCGAGGCAGATACGCAGTATTTT. Protein sequence: CASSHTSEADTQYF.

This clonotype was observed many times. The chain has TRBV6-5 and TRBJ1-1, with TRBD1 matching 7 bases. Trimming at V came to 1 base and at J to 1 base, leaving 6 bases not matched to a gene. This CDR3 region has 16 residues. The germline CDR1 and CDR2 sequences are MNHEY and SVGAGI. CDR3 sequence (DNA): TGTGCCAGCAGTTACTACAGGGGAGGGGCGAACACTGAAGCTTTCTTT. It translates to CASSYYRGGANTEAFF.

This clonotype was detected once. A single base is all that separates this from a far larger clone, so a read error is likely. The J gene is TRBJ2-7, the V gene TRBV28; TRBD1 matches at 9 bases. Germline CDR1 and CDR2: MDHEN and SYDVKM. The CDR3 extends over 14 amino acids. V was pared by 6 bases and J by 5 bases, with 8 bases of the junction left unmatched. The DNA of the CDR3 is TGTGCCAGCAGGATTCCGGGACAGGGTAACGAGCAGTACTTC. Translation: CASRIPGQGNEQYF.

There are many counts of this clonotype. The rearrangement joins TRBV6-5 to TRBJ1-6; 10 bases line up with TRBD1. CDR3 length equals 14 residues. Germline loops: CDR1 MNHEY, CDR2 SVGAGI. V lost 4 bases, J lost 10 bases, and 4 bases stayed unmatched. CDR3: CASSWTGGGSPLHF. In DNA form, the CDR3 reads TGTGCCAGCAGTTGGACAGGGGGTGGGTCACCCCTCCACTTT.

The J gene is TRBJ1-2, the V gene TRBV28, with D perhaps TRBD1 (6 bases). The V gene lost 2 bases and the J gene lost 1 base, with 14 bases spanning the gap. The CDR3 sequence is 16 residues long. Germline V gives CDR1 MDHEN, CDR2 SYDVKM. CDR3 in amino acids: CASSLDRDNYNYGYTF. CDR3 DNA sequence: TGTGCCAGCAGTTTAGACCGGGACAATTATAACTATGGCTACACCTTC.

The V call is TRBV2, the J call TRBJ2-7; no clear D. The germline gives CDR1 SNHLY, CDR2 FYNNEI. V was shortened by 6 bases and J by 0 bases, with 9 bases between the two germline ends. The CDR3 runs to 13 residues. The CDR3 loop is CASSGSGSYEQYF. As DNA, the CDR3 is TGTGCCAGCAGCGGTTCGGGCTCCTACGAGCAGTACTTC.

J is TRBJ2-1 and V is TRBV28; D is undetermined. Germline CDR1 MDHEN, CDR2 SYDVKM. This CDR3 region has 14 residues. Trimming took off 5 bases at V and 4 bases at J, with 12 bases between the two ends. The CDR3 here is CASSPLWAYNEQFF. CDR3 in DNA: TGTGCCAGCAGTCCCCTATGGGCATACAATGAGCAGTTCTTC.

This clonotype has at least ten counts. The V gene is TRBV20-1, the J gene TRBJ1-2, with a weak D call TRBD1 (6 bases). The length of the CDR3 is 15 residues. V lost 6 bases and J lost 2, with 19 bases in between. The germline V gene encodes CDR1 DFQATT and CDR2 SNEGSKA (reference sequence). CDR3 loop: CSARRTGTQNYGYTF. CDR3 DNA sequence: TGCAGTGCCCGACGCACAGGGACCCAAAACTATGGCTACACCTTC.

This clonotype was observed at least ten times. V and J are TRBV29-1 and TRBJ2-6; D perhaps matches TRBD1 (6 bases). CDR3 length: 15 residues. Trimming cost V 5 bases and J 1 base, with 12 bases left between them. The germline CDR1 and CDR2 sequences are SQVTM and ANQGSEA. CDR3 amino acids: CSVMAGDSGANVLTF. The CDR3 nucleotides are TGCAGCGTTATGGCAGGGGATTCTGGGGCCAACGTCCTGACTTTC.

This clonotype was found many times. The gene calls are TRBV12-3 or TRBV12-4 and TRBJ1-1; the D is unclear. V was pared by 8 bases and J by 5 bases, with 12 bases between. The CDR3 totals 12 residues. CDR3 nucleotides: TGTGCCAGCGCCGGACTCGGGACTGAAGCTTTCTTT. The encoded protein is CASAGLGTEAFF.

A word on this clonotype: A far larger clone is only one base removed, so a read error is likely. This sequence joins TRBV12-3 or TRBV12-4 and TRBJ2-5, with D tentatively TRBD2 (6 bases). There are 13 residues in the CDR3. Trimming took off 6 bases at V and 5 bases at J, with 13 bases between the two ends. In DNA, the CDR3 is TGTGCCAGCAGCGGGGGATATAGGGAGACCCAGTACTTC. Its translation is CASSGGYRETQYF.

This clonotype was counted many times. The chain carries TRBV4-1 and TRBJ2-7; D gene ambiguous. The CDR3 extends over 14 amino acids. Germline V gene sequence: CDR1 MGHRA, CDR2 YSYEKL. The V end was cut by 0 bases, the J end by 0 bases, with 6 bases between. Here the CDR3 DNA reads TGCGCCAGCAGCCAAGAAGGGAACTCCTACGAGCAGTACTTC. It translates to CASSQEGNSYEQYF.

CDR3: CASSPGVASQETQYF. CDR3 coding DNA: TGTGCCAGCAGCCCAGGGGTGGCTAGCCAAGAGACCCAGTACTTC. This chain uses TRBV9 with TRBJ2-5, with D perhaps TRBD1 (6 bases). The CDR3 covers 15 residues. V lost 4 bases and J 1 base, leaving 14 bases between the germline ends. CDR1 SGDLS and CDR2 YYNGEE come from the germline V gene.

This clonotype has ten or more counts. This chain joins TRBV6-5 and TRBJ1-1, with D unresolved. The germline V and J ends were trimmed by 0 bases and 1 base, with 9 bases remaining between them. Per the germline V gene, CDR1 is MNHEY and CDR2 is SVGAGI. There are 15 residues in the CDR3. The CDR3 nucleotides are TGTGCCAGCAGTTACTCCCGGGTTGGGAACACTGAAGCTTTCTTT. This gives the protein CASSYSRVGNTEAFF.

V gene TRBV28 combines with J gene TRBJ1-1; D perhaps matches TRBD1 (6 bases). The CDR3 runs 14 residues. CDR1 MDHEN and CDR2 SYDVKM come from the germline V gene. V shed 3 bases and J shed 11 bases, with 19 bases lying between them. The CDR3 protein is CASSFHREHITAFF. The CDR3 region has the DNA TGTGCCAGCAGTTTCCACAGGGAACACATAACGGCTTTCTTT. Supplemented by reference TRBV28 and TRBJ1-1, the full variable domain reads DVKVTQSSRYLVKRTGEKVFLECVQDMDHENMFWYRQDPGLGLRLIYFSYDVKMKEKGDIPEGYSVSREKKERFSLILESASTNQTSMYLCASSFHREHITAFFGQGTRLTVV.